This TCR beta chain was profiled in a study of T-cell memory formation after mild COVID-19. At the level of the study: TCR clusters were mostly donor specific.

CDR1 is SQVTM, CDR2 ANQGSEA, per germline. This CDR3 is built from 14 residues. Trimming at V came to 4 bases and at J to 2 bases, leaving 4 bases not matched to a gene. With constant-segment primers, 5'RACE yielded cDNA libraries of TCR alpha and TCR beta that carried sample barcodes and UMIs. In TCRdb, the 5' RACE reads were re-called with MiXCR into one record per CDR3 protein. The top ten hold about 15% of the sample, which has some 130,000 distinct CDR3 sequences, roughly 15% seen once. General study results and limits: The appearance of some responding clones in pre-infection memory suggested that cross-reactive memory joined.

This clonotype was detected ten times or more. Its antigen is unknown. The V and J genes are TRBV29-1 and TRBJ2-2; 7 positions agree with TRBD1. Sequencing input: PBMCs or a T cell subset sorted from them (not recorded which). The sequence was obtained from an adult woman who had mild COVID-19 (a few samples of this study predate the infection). Cell type and time point are not known. The CDR3 DNA follows: TGCAGCGTTGTGAGGGGGCAAAACACCGGGGAGCTGTTTTTT. Translated: CSVVRGQNTGELFF.